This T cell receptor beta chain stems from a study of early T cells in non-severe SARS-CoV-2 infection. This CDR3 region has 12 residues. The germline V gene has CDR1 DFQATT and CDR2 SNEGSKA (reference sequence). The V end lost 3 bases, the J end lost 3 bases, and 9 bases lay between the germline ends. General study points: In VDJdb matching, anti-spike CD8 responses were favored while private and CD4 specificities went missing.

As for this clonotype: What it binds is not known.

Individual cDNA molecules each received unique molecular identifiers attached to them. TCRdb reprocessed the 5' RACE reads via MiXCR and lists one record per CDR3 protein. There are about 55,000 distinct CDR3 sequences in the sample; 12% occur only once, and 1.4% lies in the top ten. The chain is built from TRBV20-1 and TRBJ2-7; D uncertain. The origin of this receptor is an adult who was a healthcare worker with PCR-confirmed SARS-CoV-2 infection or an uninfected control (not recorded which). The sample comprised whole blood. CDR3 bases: TGCAGTGCTAGGGAACACGGCTACGAGCAGTACTTC. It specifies CSAREHGYEQYF.